These 9 T cell receptor beta chains were all obtained from the same sample, sequenced in a study of prognosis after radiotherapy for stage I lung cancer. Two rounds of multiplex PCR amplified TCR beta CDR3 from genomic DNA. The first PCR round targeted every TRBV and TRBJ gene with specific primers. From the multiplex PCR reads, TCRdb called clonotypes with MiXCR, one entry per CDR3 protein. The sample contains 11,000 to 15,000 distinct CDR3 sequences, 50% to 70% of which appear only once. The sample was PBMCs, taken before or after stereotactic body radiation therapy (not recorded which). These receptors were taken from a donor of 50 years or more with non-small cell lung cancer.

The V gene is TRBV5-1, the J gene TRBJ2-1; 7 bases align to TRBD1. The germline V gene encodes CDR1 SGHRS and CDR2 YFSETQ. The CDR3 has 12 amino acids. J gave up 10 bases and V 7 bases, and 8 bases lay outside the gene matches. CDR3 loop: CASSPTGEEQFF. In DNA form, the CDR3 reads TGCGCCAGCTCCCCTACAGGGGAGGAGCAGTTCTTC.

The gene calls are TRBV3-1 and TRBJ2-7; no reliable D call. Trimming shortened V by 4 bases and J by 7 bases, and 14 bases separated the two germline ends. CDR3 size: 13 residues. The germline V gene has CDR1 LGHDT and CDR2 YNNKEL (reference sequence). CDR3 coding DNA: TGTGCCAGCAGCCTCGGCGGCCTTAAGGAGCAGTACTTC. It yields the protein CASSLGGLKEQYF.

Comment on this clonotype: One end of the junction varies from germline; a read error may be responsible. This chain joins TRBV7-2 and TRBJ1-2; maybe TRBD1 (6 bases). The CDR3 runs to 13 residues. The germline V gene has CDR1 SGHTA and CDR2 FQGNSA. The CDR3 sequence: CASSYSGDYVYTF. The DNA of the CDR3 is TGTGCCAGCAGCTATTCAGGGGATTATGTCTACACCTTC.

This clonotype rates as medium-sized (0.01 to 0.1%). The V and J genes are TRBV6-1 and TRBJ1-2, with TRBD1 as a possible D gene (6 bases). CDR3 length: 17 amino acids. V was shortened by 5 bases and J by 0 bases, with 19 bases between the two germline ends. Germline assignment: CDR1 MNHNS and CDR2 SASEGT. CDR3 residues: CASSTGFGQPTNYGYTF. DNA for the CDR3: TGTGCCAGCAGTACGGGGTTTGGACAGCCGACTAACTATGGCTACACCTTC.

A remark on this clonotype: One end of the junction varies from germline; a read error may be responsible. The chain has TRBV11-3 and TRBJ2-2; possibly TRBD2 for D (5 bases). Germline-derived CDR1 and CDR2 are SGHNT and YENEEA. The CDR3 runs 13 residues. The DNA of the CDR3 is TGTGCCAGCAGCTTAGAAAACACCGGGGAGCTATTTTTT. It encodes CASSLENTGELFF.

This clonotype is medium-sized. The chain combines TRBV11-2 with TRBJ2-7; 8 positions match TRBD1. In germline, CDR1 is SGHAT, CDR2 FQNNGV. Trimming took 5 bases from V and 0 from J; bases not matched to a gene: 12. The CDR3 has 17 amino acids. The CDR3 nucleotides read TGTGCCAGCAGCCCTCGGTTCGGGACAGGCCTCTCCTACGAGCAGTACTTC. Its translation is CASSPRFGTGLSYEQYF.

Many counts were recorded for this clonotype. The chain couples TRBV5-6 to TRBJ2-7; possible D gene TRBD2, 6 bases. CDR1 is SGHDT and CDR2 is YYEEEE in the germline V gene. With 4 bases removed from V and 0 bases from J, the gap between germline ends came to 14 bases. There are 15 residues in the CDR3. The CDR3: CASSPQTRFSYEQYF. CDR3 sequence (DNA): TGTGCCAGCAGCCCCCAGACTAGATTCTCCTACGAGCAGTACTTC. The complete variable domain, with remaining parts taken from reference TRBV5-6 and TRBJ2-7, reads DAGVTQSPTHLIKTRGQQVTLRCSPKSGHDTVSWYQQALGQGPQFIFQYYEEEERQRGNFPDRFSGHQFPNYSSELNVNALLLGDSALYLCASSPQTRFSYEQYFGPGTRLTVT.

Worth noting for this clonotype: A junction end diverges from the germline sequence, so it may reflect a read error. The J gene is TRBJ2-2, the V gene TRBV18, with D perhaps TRBD1 (5 bases). This CDR3 spans 14 amino acids. Germline loops: CDR1 KGHSH, CDR2 LQKENI. CDR3 amino acids: CVSSPLGATGELFF. In nucleotides, the CDR3 is TGTGTCAGCTCACCACTTGGGGCCACCGGGGAGCTGTTTTTT.

By sample fraction, this clonotype is medium-sized (0.01 to 0.1%). The CDR3 DNA reads TGTGCCAGCAGTTACTCATCCGGGACTAGTAGCTTCGAGCAGTACTTC. It yields the protein CASSYSSGTSSFEQYF. The V and J genes are TRBV6-5 and TRBJ2-7, with TRBD2 identical over 8 bases. After removal of 0 bases from V and 6 bases from J, the junction contained 10 bases not matched to a gene. Per germline, CDR1 MNHEY and CDR2 SVGAGI. The CDR3 is 16 residues long.